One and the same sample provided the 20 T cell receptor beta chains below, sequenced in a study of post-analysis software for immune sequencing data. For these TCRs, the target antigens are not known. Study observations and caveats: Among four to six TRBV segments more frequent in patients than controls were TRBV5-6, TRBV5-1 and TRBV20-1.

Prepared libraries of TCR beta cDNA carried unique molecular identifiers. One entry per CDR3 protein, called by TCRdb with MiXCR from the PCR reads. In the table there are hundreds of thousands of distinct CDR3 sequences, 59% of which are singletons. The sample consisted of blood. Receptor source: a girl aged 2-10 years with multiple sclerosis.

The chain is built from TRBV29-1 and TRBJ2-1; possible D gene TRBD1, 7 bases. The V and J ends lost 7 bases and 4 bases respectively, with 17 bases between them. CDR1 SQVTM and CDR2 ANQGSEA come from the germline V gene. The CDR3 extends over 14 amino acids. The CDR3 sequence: CSAPPGGIYNEQFF. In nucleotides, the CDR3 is TGCAGCGCCCCGCCAGGGGGGATTTACAATGAGCAGTTCTTC.

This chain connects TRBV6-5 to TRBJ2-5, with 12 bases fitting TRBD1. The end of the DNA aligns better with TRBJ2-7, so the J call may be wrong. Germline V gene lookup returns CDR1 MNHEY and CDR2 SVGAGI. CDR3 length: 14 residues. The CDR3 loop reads CASRRGQGAHEQYF. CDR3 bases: TGTGCCAGCAGGAGGGGACAGGGGGCCCACGAGCAGTACTTC.

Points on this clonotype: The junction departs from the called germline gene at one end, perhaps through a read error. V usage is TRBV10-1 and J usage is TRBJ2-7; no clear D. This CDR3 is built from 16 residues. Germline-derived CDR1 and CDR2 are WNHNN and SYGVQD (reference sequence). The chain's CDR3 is CASSEIVGPNSHEQYF. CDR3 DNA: TGCGCCAGCAGTGAAATAGTCGGACCGAACTCCCACGAGCAGTACTTC.

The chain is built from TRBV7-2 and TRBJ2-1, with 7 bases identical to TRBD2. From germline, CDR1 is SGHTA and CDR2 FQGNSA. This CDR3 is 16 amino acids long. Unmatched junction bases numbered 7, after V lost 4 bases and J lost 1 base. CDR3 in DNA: TGTGCCAGCAGCTCGTGGACTAGTGGGTCCTACAATGAGCAGTTCTTC. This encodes CASSSWTSGSYNEQFF.

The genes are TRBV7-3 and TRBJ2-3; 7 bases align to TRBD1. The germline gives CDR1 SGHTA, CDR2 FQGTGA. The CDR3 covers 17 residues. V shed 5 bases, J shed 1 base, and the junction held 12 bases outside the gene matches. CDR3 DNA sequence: TGTGCCAGCAGCAGACGTCCACAGGGGTCGGGCACAGATACGCAGTATTTT. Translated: CASSRRPQGSGTDTQYF.

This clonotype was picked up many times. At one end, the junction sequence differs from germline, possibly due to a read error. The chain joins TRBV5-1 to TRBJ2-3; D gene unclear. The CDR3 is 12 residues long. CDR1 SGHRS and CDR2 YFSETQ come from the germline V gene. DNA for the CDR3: TGTGCCAGCAGCTTATTGGCCGATACGCAGTATTTT. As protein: CASSLLADTQYF.

The CDR3 DNA follows: TGTGCCAGCAGTGAAGGCCGGGAGACCCAGTACTTC. It is translated as CASSEGRETQYF. The chain combines TRBV6-1 with TRBJ2-5; the D is unclear. The CDR3 spans 12 residues. The V gene lost 1 base and the J gene lost 5 bases, with 5 bases spanning the gap. Germline-derived CDR1 and CDR2 are MNHNS and SASEGT.

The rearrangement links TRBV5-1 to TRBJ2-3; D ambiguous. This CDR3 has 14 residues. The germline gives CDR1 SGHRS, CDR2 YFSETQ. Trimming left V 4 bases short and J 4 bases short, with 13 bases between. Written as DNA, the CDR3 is TGCGCCAGCAGCCCTATCTCGGGCGCAGATACGCAGTATTTT. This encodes CASSPISGADTQYF.

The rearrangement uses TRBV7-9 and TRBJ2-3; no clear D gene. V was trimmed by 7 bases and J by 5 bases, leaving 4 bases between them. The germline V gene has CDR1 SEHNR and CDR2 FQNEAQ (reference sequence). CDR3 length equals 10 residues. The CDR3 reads CASIRDTQYF. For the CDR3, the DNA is TGTGCCAGCATCAGAGATACGCAGTATTTT.

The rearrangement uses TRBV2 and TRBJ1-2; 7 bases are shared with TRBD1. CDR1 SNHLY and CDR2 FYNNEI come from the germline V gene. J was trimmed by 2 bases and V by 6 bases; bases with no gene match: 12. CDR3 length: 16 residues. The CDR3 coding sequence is TGTGCCAGCAGAAGAGCCCCGGGACAGTTGAACTATGGCTACACCTTC. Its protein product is CASRRAPGQLNYGYTF. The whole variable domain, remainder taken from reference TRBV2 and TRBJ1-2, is EPEVTQTPSHQVTQMGQEVILRCVPISNHLYFYWYRQILGQKVEFLVSFYNNEISEKSEIFDDQFSVERPDGSNFTLKIRSTKLEDSAMYFCASRRAPGQLNYGYTFGSGTRLTVV.

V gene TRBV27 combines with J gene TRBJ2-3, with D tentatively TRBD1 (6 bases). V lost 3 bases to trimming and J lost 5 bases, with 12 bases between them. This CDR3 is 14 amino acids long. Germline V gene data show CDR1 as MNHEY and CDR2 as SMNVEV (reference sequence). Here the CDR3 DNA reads TGTGCCAGCAGTTTCTCAGGGGCGGGAGATACGCAGTATTTT. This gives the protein CASSFSGAGDTQYF.

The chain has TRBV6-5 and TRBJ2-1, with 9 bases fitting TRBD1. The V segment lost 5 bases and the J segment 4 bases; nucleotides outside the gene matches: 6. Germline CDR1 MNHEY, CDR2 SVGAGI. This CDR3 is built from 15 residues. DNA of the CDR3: TGTGCCAGCAGTAACGGACAGGGGATTTACAATGAGCAGTTCTTC. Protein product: CASSNGQGIYNEQFF.

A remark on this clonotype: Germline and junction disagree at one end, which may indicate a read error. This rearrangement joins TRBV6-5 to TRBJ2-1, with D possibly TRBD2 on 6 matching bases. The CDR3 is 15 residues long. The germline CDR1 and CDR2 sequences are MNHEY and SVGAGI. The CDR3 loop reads CASSYGRGQENERFF. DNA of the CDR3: TGTGCCAGCAGCTACGGGCGGGGCCAGGAGAATGAGCGGTTCTTC.

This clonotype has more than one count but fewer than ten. For the CDR3, the DNA is TGTGCCAGCAGTCGGGACAGACCCTATGGCTACACCTTC. This codes for CASSRDRPYGYTF. This chain links TRBV12-3 or TRBV12-4 with TRBJ1-2; 7 positions agree with TRBD1. This CDR3 comprises 13 residues. V shed 5 bases, J shed 4 bases, and the junction held 4 bases outside the gene matches.

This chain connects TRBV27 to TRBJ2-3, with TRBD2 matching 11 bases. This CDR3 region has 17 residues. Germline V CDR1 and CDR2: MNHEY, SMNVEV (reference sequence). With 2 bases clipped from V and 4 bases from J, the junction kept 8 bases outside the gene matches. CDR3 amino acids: CASSLEAGTSGADTQYF. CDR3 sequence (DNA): TGTGCCAGCAGTTTAGAAGCCGGGACTAGCGGTGCAGATACGCAGTATTTT.

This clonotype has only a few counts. In nucleotides, the CDR3 is TGTGCCAGCTCAACTAGAGGGGACGGTGAAAAACTGTTTTTT. Translated, it gives CASSTRGDGEKLFF. The chain has TRBV18 and TRBJ1-4; possibly TRBD1 for D (5 bases). Trimming removed 5 bases from V and 7 bases from J, with 14 bases in between. The germline CDR1 and CDR2 sequences are KGHSH and LQKENI. This CDR3 contains 14 residues.

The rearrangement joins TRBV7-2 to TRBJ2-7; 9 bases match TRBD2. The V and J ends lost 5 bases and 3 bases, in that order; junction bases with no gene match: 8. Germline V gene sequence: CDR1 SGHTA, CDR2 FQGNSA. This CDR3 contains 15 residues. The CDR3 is CASSLQAGGFYEQYF. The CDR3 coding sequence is TGTGCCAGCAGCCTCCAAGCGGGGGGATTCTACGAGCAGTACTTC.

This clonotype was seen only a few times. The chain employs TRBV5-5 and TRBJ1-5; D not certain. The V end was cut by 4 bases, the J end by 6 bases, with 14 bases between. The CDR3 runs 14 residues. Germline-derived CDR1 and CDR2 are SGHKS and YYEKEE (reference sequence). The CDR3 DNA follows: TGTGCCAGCAGCCTGCGGCTGGACGTTCAGCCCCAGCATTTT. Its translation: CASSLRLDVQPQHF.

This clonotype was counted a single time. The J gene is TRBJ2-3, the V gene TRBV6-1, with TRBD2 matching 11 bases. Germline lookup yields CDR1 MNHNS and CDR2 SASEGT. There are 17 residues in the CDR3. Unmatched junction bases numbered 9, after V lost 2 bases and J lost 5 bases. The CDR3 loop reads CASSEQIAGGAGDTQYF. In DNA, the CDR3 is TGTGCCAGCAGTGAACAGATAGCGGGGGGGGCGGGAGATACGCAGTATTTT.

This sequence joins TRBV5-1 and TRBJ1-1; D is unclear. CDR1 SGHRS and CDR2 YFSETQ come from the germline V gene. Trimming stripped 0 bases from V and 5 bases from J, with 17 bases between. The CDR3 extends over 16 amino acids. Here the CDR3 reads CASSLEGAMMGTEAFF. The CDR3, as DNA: TGCGCCAGCAGCTTGGAGGGAGCCATGATGGGGACTGAAGCTTTCTTT.